Here is one T cell receptor (beta chain) with its context. This clonotype was recorded a few times. Its antigen is not yet known. No much larger clonotype is one base removed from it; base qualities were not supplied. Ficoll-Paque density gradient centrifugation was the method used to isolate PBMCs. These data are taken from a study of T-cell memory formation after mild COVID-19 (dated by TCRdb to about 2021). Some background on the complete study: TCR sequence clusters from the two donors were largely donor specific. In a couple of donors, T-cell clones that expanded and contracted after mild COVID-19 were tracked by sequencing TCRalpha and TCRbeta repertoires over time. The cohort comprised two young, previously healthy adult volunteers, one female and one male. Study-wide findings and limitations: The detection of some responding clones in pre-infection memory suggests that pre-existing cross-reactive memory T cells joined the SARS-CoV-2 response. Clones contracting from day 15 to 85 had balanced CD4/CD8 phenotypes, while a second wave expanding from day 15 to 37 was biased towards CD4+. Contracting CD4+ clones were found mainly in CM and EM memory subsets, while CD8+ clones were enriched in EMRA. SARS-CoV-2 specificity was not confirmed for the second-wave clones peaking on day 37. Only two mild cases were covered by the study, and larger cohorts that include severe cases with pre-infection samples were considered necessary.

The CDR3 runs 12 residues from the cysteine to the phenylalanine. Just CDR3 DNA is preserved here, 36 bases in frame from base 1. Trimming at the junction amounts to 2 bases on V and 6 bases on J, and the germline ends lie 7 bases apart. Data came from an Illumina NovaSeq 6000. cDNA libraries for TCRalpha and TCRbeta were prepared by 5'RACE using constant-segment primers, with sample barcodes and unique molecular identifiers added. Trizol reagent was used to extract RNA from every sample. Amplification of the libraries took two PCR steps, and the second step added a second sample barcode plus Illumina TruSeq adapters. Sequencing of libraries was performed on an Illumina NovaSeq with 2 x 150 bp paired-end reads. In the paper's pipeline: With migec v1.2.7, reads were demultiplexed and then collapsed into UMI-guided consensus sequences. Using mixcr v2.1.11, UMI consensuses were aligned to TRA and TRB V and J templates and then assembled into clonotypes. A clonotype was counted as expanded or contracted only if both edgeR and NoisET called the change significant, with noise models trained on biological replicates. For edgeR calls, the thresholds were a false discovery rate-adjusted p below 0.01 and a log2 fold-change of 1. PCA with hierarchical clustering of max-normalized trajectories of the 1000 most abundant clonotypes was used as exploratory dynamics analysis. Separately sequenced CD4+ and CD8+ repertoires were used to assign the CD4 or CD8 phenotype of responding clones. TCRdb reprocessing: public reads trimmed at Q25 with fastp, clones called with MiXCR, in-frame beta chains kept. Rows with one shared CDR3 protein collapse into an entry with the most common genes and DNA. These V and J calls are TCRdb output, not the study's own analysis. The sample profile shows 450,000 or so distinct CDR3 sequences; 20% to 30% of them were found once. The top ten clones comprise 9.5% to 15% of the sample.

This TCR was sampled from an adult woman who had mild COVID-19 (a few samples of this study predate the infection). The sample titles of this study are shuffled in the database, so cell type and time point are left out; the donor was told from shared clones. Source material: PBMCs or a T cell subset sorted from them (not recorded which). The chain uses TRBV12-3 or TRBV12-4 and TRBJ2-5, with the D gene call left open. The nucleotides read TGTGCCAGCAGTTTAACCTTGAAGACCCAGTACTTC. The resulting protein is CASSLTLKTQYF.